Sequencing of this T cell receptor (beta chain) was carried out in a study of blood T cell repertoires in COVID-19. Study-wide context: Sample material is recorded as cDNA or gDNA derived from T cells, B-cell-depleted T cells, or PBMCs.

CDR1 DFQATT and CDR2 SNEGSKA come from the germline V gene (reference sequence). The CDR3 loop spans 14 amino acids. With V trimmed by 3 bases and J by 7 bases, 6 bases remained unmatched. Libraries were prepared by immunoSEQ multiplex PCR; TCRdb keeps only in-frame clonotypes and omits some of them. The sample includes some 120,000 clones, approximately 92% of them seen just once. The rearrangement uses TRBV20-1 and TRBJ1-5, with TRBD1 matching over 10 bases. This receptor was taken from a man aged 65 to 79 with active or convalescent COVID-19. The sample comprised peripheral blood. This chain's CDR3 is CSASPGQGNQPQHF. The CDR3 DNA reads TGCAGTGCTAGTCCGGGACAGGGGAACCAGCCCCAGCATTTT.